Below are 28 T cell receptor beta chains sequenced from a single sample in a study of cytomegalovirus exposure and HLA in healthy donors (dated by TCRdb to 2015 to 2018). Library preparation employed the immunoSEQ multiplex PCR assay. For the multiplex PCR, a mixture combining 60 forward primers for TCR Vbeta segments and 13 reverse primers for TCR Jbeta segments was used. Sourced from immuneACCESS, this table was stored by TCRdb with only in-frame sequences that have V and J called. A share of the clones is absent; for the studies checked, an unresolved V gene accounts for under half, and the remainder has no known explanation. The sample records roughly 130,000 clones, about four fifths of which are singletons. The top ten hold around 1.3% of the sample. The sequencing input was PBMCs. The receptors derive from a male donor in good health and CMV-seropositive.

Only one count was recorded for this clone. The V call is TRBV7-6, the J call TRBJ1-1; maybe TRBD1 (5 bases). Germline values: CDR1 SGHVS, CDR2 FNYEAQ. V lost 0 bases and J lost 10, with 15 bases in between. The CDR3 sequence is 14 residues long. CDR3 bases: TGTGCCAGCAGCTTAGCGGCTGGAGGGGCTGGAGCTTTCTTT. It specifies CASSLAAGGAGAFF.

With respect to this clone: Germline is not matched at one junction end, which may reflect a read error. This rearrangement joins TRBV7-9 to TRBJ2-7; a weak D match, TRBD2 (5 bases). The CDR3 length is 17 residues. Germline CDR1 SEHNR, CDR2 FQNEAQ (reference sequence). CDR3 residues: CSSSPAVVGFYGYEQYF. The CDR3 DNA follows: TGTTCCAGCAGCCCAGCGGTGGTGGGGTTTTATGGGTACGAGCAGTACTTC.

This chain connects TRBV6-6 to TRBJ2-1; D gene unclear. The CDR3 consists of 16 residues. Trimming cost V 0 bases and J 4 bases, with 13 bases left between them. The V gene's germline CDR1 is MNHNY and CDR2 SVGAGI (reference sequence). The CDR3 DNA reads as TGTGCCAGCAGTTACTCCTCCCAGCGTTTTTACAATGAGCAGTTCTTC. The encoded protein is CASSYSSQRFYNEQFF.

The chain recombines TRBV4-1 with TRBJ2-7; 8 positions match TRBD2. After removal of 2 bases from V and 6 bases from J, the junction contained 9 bases not matched to a gene. This CDR3 spans 15 amino acids. Germline lookup yields CDR1 MGHRA and CDR2 YSYEKL. The CDR3 region has the DNA TGCGCCAGCAGCCAAACCCGGGAGGGTTATGGCGAGCAGTACTTC. Translation gives CASSQTREGYGEQYF.

The chain recombines TRBV5-6 with TRBJ2-7; a possible D gene is TRBD1 (5 bases). Germline V gene lookup returns CDR1 SGHDT and CDR2 YYEEEE. This CDR3 has 13 amino acids. Trimming stripped 3 bases from V and 3 bases from J, with 10 bases between. The CDR3 bases are TGTGCCAGCAGCTCTTACGACAGCTACGAGCAGTACTTC. Residues: CASSSYDSYEQYF.

V and J are TRBV7-9 and TRBJ1-6, with 8 nucleotides matching TRBD1. Germline V gene data show CDR1 as SEHNR and CDR2 as FQNEAQ (reference sequence). Unmatched junction bases numbered 7, after V lost 5 bases and J lost 7 bases. The CDR3 extends over 15 amino acids. CDR3 in DNA: TGTGCCAGCAGCACTCCGACAGGGGACAATTCACCCCTCCACTTT. Translation gives CASSTPTGDNSPLHF.

The genes are TRBV5-1 and TRBJ2-5, with 7 positions matching TRBD2. Looked up from germline, CDR1 is SGHRS and CDR2 is YFSETQ. The length of the CDR3 is 15 residues. V lost 6 bases to trimming and J lost 2 bases; unmatched junction nucleotides: 10. The DNA for the CDR3 is TGCGCCAGCACCCTCCGAGCGGGGACTCAAGAGACCCAGTACTTC. It specifies CASTLRAGTQETQYF.

The chain uses TRBV9 and TRBJ2-7; D is possibly TRBD2 (6 bases). V was clipped by 4 bases and J by 3 bases, with 17 bases between them. Per the germline V gene, CDR1 is SGDLS and CDR2 is YYNGEE. There are 15 residues in the CDR3. CDR3 region: CASSRGAGLGYEQYF. For the CDR3, the DNA is TGTGCCAGCAGCCGAGGGGCGGGGTTAGGCTACGAGCAGTACTTC.

The chain is built from TRBV5-1 and TRBJ1-5, with a possible D match to TRBD1 (5 bases). CDR3 size: 14 residues. Trimming shortened V by 2 bases and J by 6 bases, and 12 bases separated the two germline ends. CDR1 and CDR2 from the germline V gene are SGHRS and YFSETQ. For the CDR3, the DNA is TGCGCCAGCAGCTTTGGGGGGTTAGGTCAGCCCCAGCATTTT. This gives the protein CASSFGGLGQPQHF.

In this sample, this clone turned up once. At one of its ends the junction is not consistent with the germline gene, which may arise from a read error. The V call is TRBV7-7, the J call TRBJ2-1; the D gene is possibly TRBD1 (6 bases). Germline values: CDR1 SSHAT, CDR2 FNYEAQ (reference sequence). CDR3 length: 13 residues. Here the CDR3 DNA reads TGTGCTAGCAGCTGGACAGTGAGTCATGAGCAGTTCTTC. Protein: CASSWTVSHEQFF.

V usage is TRBV4-3 and J usage is TRBJ1-5; a weak D match, TRBD1 (5 bases). Germline V gene sequence: CDR1 LGHNA, CDR2 YSLEER. The CDR3 is 18 residues long. V lost 0 bases and J lost 6, with 21 bases in between. The CDR3 DNA reads as TGCGCCAGCAGCCAAGATTCGCATGGAGGGGAGGCGCGTCAGCCCCAGCATTTT. Protein sequence: CASSQDSHGGEARQPQHF.

CDR3 residues: CASSFRGLLYEQYF. The CDR3 nucleotides are TGTGCCAGCAGTTTCCGCGGACTCCTCTACGAGCAGTACTTC. V and J are TRBV27 and TRBJ2-7, with D perhaps matching TRBD2 (5 bases). Germline V gene lookup returns CDR1 MNHEY and CDR2 SMNVEV (reference sequence). This CDR3 is 14 amino acids long. The germline V and J ends were trimmed by 3 bases and 3 bases, with 12 bases remaining between them.

This chain links TRBV27 with TRBJ2-3; TRBD1 aligns across 8 bases. Germline CDR1 and CDR2: MNHEY and SMNVEV (reference sequence). V was clipped by 3 bases and J by 6 bases; unmatched bases: 11. The CDR3 has 16 amino acids. Written as DNA, the CDR3 is TGTGCCAGCAGTTTGGTCTCGGCAGGGGGCGCCGATACGCAGTATTTT. It translates to CASSLVSAGGADTQYF.

A few counts support this clone. This chain joins TRBV4-1 and TRBJ2-1, with a possible D match to TRBD1 (6 bases). V was pared by 0 bases and J by 8 bases, with 14 bases between. Germline assignment: CDR1 MGHRA and CDR2 YSYEKL. The CDR3 is 15 amino acids. The CDR3 DNA follows: TGCGCCAGCAGCCAAGATTACTCCAGGGGCGATGAGCAGTTCTTC. It yields the protein CASSQDYSRGDEQFF.

The chain links TRBV11-2 to TRBJ2-2, with 8 bases that match TRBD2. CDR1 is SGHAT and CDR2 is FQNNGV in the germline V gene. The length of the CDR3 is 15 residues. Trimming cost V 3 bases and J 4 bases; bases outside gene matches: 4. CDR3 bases: TGTGCCAGCAGCTTGAGCGGGGGAATCACCGGGGAGCTGTTTTTT. This translates into CASSLSGGITGELFF.

This clone was counted once. V gene TRBV6-6 combines with J gene TRBJ2-3; no reliable D call. This CDR3 has 15 residues. Germline-derived CDR1 and CDR2 are MNHNY and SVGAGI (reference sequence). V shed 6 bases and J shed 2 bases, with 15 bases lying between them. CDR3 in amino acids: CASSPPERITDTQYF. The CDR3 DNA reads TGTGCCAGCAGCCCTCCCGAGAGGATCACAGATACGCAGTATTTT.

The gene calls are TRBV7-9 and TRBJ1-1; no definite D call. The CDR3 runs to 12 residues. Germline CDR1 is SEHNR and CDR2 is FQNEAQ (reference sequence). Trimming took off 5 bases at V and 4 bases at J, with 8 bases between the two ends. The CDR3: CASSRVGTEAFF. As DNA, the CDR3 is TGTGCCAGCAGCCGGGTAGGCACTGAAGCTTTCTTT. The variable domain in full, with the rest retrieved from reference TRBV7-9 and TRBJ1-1, is DTGVSQNPRHKITKRGQNVTFRCDPISEHNRLYWYRQTLGQGPEFLTYFQNEAQLEKSRLLSDRFSAERPKGSFSTLEIQRTEQGDSAMYLCASSRVGTEAFFGQGTRLTVV.

This clone was seen a handful of times. The chain links TRBV7-2 to TRBJ2-2; 7 nucleotides align to TRBD1. CDR1 is SGHTA, CDR2 FQGNSA, per germline. The CDR3 covers 18 residues. V trimming: 6 bases; J trimming: 1 base; junction bases outside the gene matches: 14. CDR3 nucleotide sequence: TGTGCCAGCAGTTTCCCAGGGAGCAGGGGGAGGAACACCGGGGAGCTGTTTTTT. Translation: CASSFPGSRGRNTGELFF.

This clone was found a few times. The V call is TRBV27, the J call TRBJ1-4, with TRBD1 matching over 11 bases. The CDR3 runs 16 residues. The germline V gene has CDR1 MNHEY and CDR2 SMNVEV (reference sequence). Trimming at V came to 6 bases and at J to 8 bases, leaving 11 bases not matched to a gene. CDR3: CASSSWGQGGWEKLFF. The CDR3 region has the DNA TGTGCCAGCAGCTCATGGGGACAGGGGGGTTGGGAAAAACTGTTTTTT.

This clone was counted only a few times. The chain has TRBV4-2 and TRBJ2-7, with a tentative D call TRBD1 (6 bases). The CDR3 runs 16 residues. V was cut by 0 bases and J by 1 base, with 13 bases left in between. Germline V gene data show CDR1 as LGHNA and CDR2 as YNFKEQ. The CDR3 spells CASSQEPPGESYEQYF. For the CDR3, the DNA is TGTGCCAGCAGCCAAGAGCCCCCAGGGGAATCCTACGAGCAGTACTTC.

The V and J genes are TRBV29-1 and TRBJ1-2; a weak D match, TRBD1 (5 bases). Germline CDR1 SQVTM, CDR2 ANQGSEA. The V end was cut by 4 bases, the J end by 4 bases, with 13 bases between. CDR3 length: 13 amino acids. The CDR3 sequence: CSVVPQGGYGYTF. CDR3 coding DNA: TGCAGCGTTGTACCCCAGGGAGGCTATGGCTACACCTTC.

The chain uses TRBV4-2 and TRBJ1-2; 11 nucleotides align to TRBD1. With 2 bases clipped from V and 5 bases from J, the junction kept 4 bases outside the gene matches. This CDR3 spans 15 amino acids. Germline V gives CDR1 LGHNA, CDR2 YNFKEQ. The CDR3 DNA is TGTGCCAGCAGCCAACGGACAGGGGGCCAGTATGGCTACACCTTC. It codes for CASSQRTGGQYGYTF.

The CDR3 protein is CASTRLANLRGETQYF. The CDR3 DNA is TGTGCCAGCACCCGACTAGCGAATCTGAGGGGAGAGACCCAGTACTTC. V usage is TRBV27 and J usage is TRBJ2-5, with TRBD2 matching 8 bases. The length of the CDR3 is 16 residues. The V segment lost 7 bases and the J segment 4 bases; nucleotides outside the gene matches: 14. The germline gives CDR1 MNHEY, CDR2 SMNVEV (reference sequence).

The gene calls are TRBV10-2 and TRBJ2-1, with D possibly matching TRBD2 (6 bases). Germline loops: CDR1 WSHSY, CDR2 SAAADI. The V and J ends lost 6 bases and 7 bases respectively, with 40 bases between them. The CDR3 is made up of 22 amino acids. The CDR3 is CASRGLQGSTESRRDRWNEQFF. As DNA, the CDR3 is TGCGCCAGCAGGGGCCTCCAGGGTTCGACTGAGTCCCGGCGGGATCGTTGGAATGAGCAGTTCTTC.

V is TRBV5-6 and J is TRBJ2-3; D unresolved. V dropped 4 bases and J dropped 2 bases, with 11 bases sitting between them. Germline-derived CDR1 and CDR2 are SGHDT and YYEEEE. The CDR3 consists of 14 residues. Here the CDR3 DNA reads TGTGCCAGCAGCCAACCTACTTACACAGATACGCAGTATTTT. Translation: CASSQPTYTDTQYF. The whole variable domain, remainder taken from reference TRBV5-6 and TRBJ2-3, is DAGVTQSPTHLIKTRGQQVTLRCSPKSGHDTVSWYQQALGQGPQFIFQYYEEEERQRGNFPDRFSGHQFPNYSSELNVNALLLGDSALYLCASSQPTYTDTQYFGPGTRLTVL.

V is TRBV15 and J is TRBJ2-4; D perhaps matches TRBD1 (6 bases). Germline V gene sequence: CDR1 LNHNV, CDR2 YYDKDF (reference sequence). Deletions cut 2 bases from V and 0 bases from J, with 11 bases between. This CDR3 is built from 16 residues. The CDR3 DNA follows: TGTGCCACCAGCAGAAGGACAGCTCTAGCCAAAAACATTCAGTACTTC. It is translated as CATSRRTALAKNIQYF.

The V call is TRBV7-9, the J call TRBJ2-5; D remains ambiguous. The J call may be faulty, since TRBJ2-7 better matches the DNA end. CDR1 and CDR2 from the germline V gene are SEHNR and FQNEAQ (reference sequence). The CDR3 totals 13 residues. CDR3 residues: CASSPFTVYEQYF. For the CDR3, the DNA is TGTGCCAGCAGCCCCTTCACAGTCTACGAGCAGTACTTC.

The chain recombines TRBV11-2 with TRBJ2-1; 8 bases line up with TRBD1. CDR3 length: 15 amino acids. Per the germline V gene, CDR1 is SGHAT and CDR2 is FQNNGV. V lost 1 base, J lost 8 bases, and 7 bases stayed unmatched. The CDR3 loop is CASSLVAGGIDEQFF. The CDR3 coding sequence is TGTGCCAGCAGCTTAGTAGCAGGGGGCATAGATGAGCAGTTCTTC.